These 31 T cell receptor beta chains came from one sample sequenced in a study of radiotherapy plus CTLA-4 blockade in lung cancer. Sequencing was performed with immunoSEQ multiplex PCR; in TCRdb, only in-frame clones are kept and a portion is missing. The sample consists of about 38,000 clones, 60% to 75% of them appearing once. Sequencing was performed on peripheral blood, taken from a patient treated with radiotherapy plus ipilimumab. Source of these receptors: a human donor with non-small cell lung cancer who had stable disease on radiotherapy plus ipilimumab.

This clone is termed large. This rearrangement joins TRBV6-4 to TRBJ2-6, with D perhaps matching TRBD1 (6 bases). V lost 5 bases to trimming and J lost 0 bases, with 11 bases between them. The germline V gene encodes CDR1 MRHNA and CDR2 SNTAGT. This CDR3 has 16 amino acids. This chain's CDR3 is CASSLGAFSGANVLTF. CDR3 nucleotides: TGTGCCAGCAGTCTGGGGGCCTTCTCTGGGGCCAACGTCCTGACTTTC.

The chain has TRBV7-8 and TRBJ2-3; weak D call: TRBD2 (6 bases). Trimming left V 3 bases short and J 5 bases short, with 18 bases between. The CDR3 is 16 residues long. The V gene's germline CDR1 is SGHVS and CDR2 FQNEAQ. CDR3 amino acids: CASSLEPGLLLDTQYF. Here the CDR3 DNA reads TGTGCCAGCAGCTTGGAACCGGGACTTCTGTTAGATACGCAGTATTTT.

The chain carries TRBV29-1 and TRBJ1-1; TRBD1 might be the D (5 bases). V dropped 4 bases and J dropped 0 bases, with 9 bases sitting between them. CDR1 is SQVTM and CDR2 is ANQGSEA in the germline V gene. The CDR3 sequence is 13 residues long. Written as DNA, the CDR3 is TGCAGCGTTGTGAACAGGTTGAACACTGAAGCTTTCTTT. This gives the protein CSVVNRLNTEAFF.

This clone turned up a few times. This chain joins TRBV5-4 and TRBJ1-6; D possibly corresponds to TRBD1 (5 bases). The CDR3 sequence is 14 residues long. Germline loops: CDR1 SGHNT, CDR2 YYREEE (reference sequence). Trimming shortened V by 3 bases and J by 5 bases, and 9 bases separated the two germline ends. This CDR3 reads CASSSRQNNSPLHF. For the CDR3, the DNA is TGTGCCAGCAGCTCCAGACAGAATAATTCACCCCTCCACTTT.

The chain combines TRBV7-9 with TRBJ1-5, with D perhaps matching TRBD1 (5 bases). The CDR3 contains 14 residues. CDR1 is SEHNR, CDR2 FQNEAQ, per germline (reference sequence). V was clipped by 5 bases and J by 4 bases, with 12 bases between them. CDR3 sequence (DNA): TGTGCCAGCAGCGGAGTGGGGGTGAATCAGCCCCAGCATTTT. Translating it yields CASSGVGVNQPQHF.

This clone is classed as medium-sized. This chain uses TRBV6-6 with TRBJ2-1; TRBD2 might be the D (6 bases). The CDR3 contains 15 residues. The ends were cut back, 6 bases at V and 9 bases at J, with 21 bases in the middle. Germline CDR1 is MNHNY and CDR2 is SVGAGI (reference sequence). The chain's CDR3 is CASSPPGTNGGEQFF. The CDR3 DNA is TGTGCCAGCAGCCCCCCGGGGACCAACGGGGGTGAGCAGTTCTTC.

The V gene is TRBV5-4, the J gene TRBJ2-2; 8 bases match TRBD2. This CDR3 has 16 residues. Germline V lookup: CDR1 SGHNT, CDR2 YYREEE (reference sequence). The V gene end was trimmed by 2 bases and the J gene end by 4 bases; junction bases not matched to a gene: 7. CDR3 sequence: CASSFGTSILTGELFF. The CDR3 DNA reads TGTGCCAGCAGCTTCGGGACTAGTATCCTCACCGGGGAGCTGTTTTTT.

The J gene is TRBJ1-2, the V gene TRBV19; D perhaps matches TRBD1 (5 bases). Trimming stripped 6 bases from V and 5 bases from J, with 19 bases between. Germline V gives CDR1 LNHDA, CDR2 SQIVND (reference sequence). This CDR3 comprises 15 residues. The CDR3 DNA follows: TGTGCCAGTAGCATGGCGCCAGACAGACGGTATGGCTACACCTTC. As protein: CASSMAPDRRYGYTF.

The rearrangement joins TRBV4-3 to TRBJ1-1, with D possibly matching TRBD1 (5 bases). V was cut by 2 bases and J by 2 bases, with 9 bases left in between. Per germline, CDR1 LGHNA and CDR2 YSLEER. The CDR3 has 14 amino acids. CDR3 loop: CASSQLRTNTEAFF. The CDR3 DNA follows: TGCGCCAGCAGCCAACTCCGGACAAACACTGAAGCTTTCTTT.

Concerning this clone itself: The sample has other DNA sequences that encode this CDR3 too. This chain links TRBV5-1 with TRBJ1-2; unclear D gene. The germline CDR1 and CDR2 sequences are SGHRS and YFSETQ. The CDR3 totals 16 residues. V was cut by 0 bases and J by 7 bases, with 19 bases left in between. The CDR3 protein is CASSLDTSASGSGYTF. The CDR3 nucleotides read TGCGCCAGCAGCTTGGACACTTCGGCCTCCGGAAGTGGCTACACCTTC.

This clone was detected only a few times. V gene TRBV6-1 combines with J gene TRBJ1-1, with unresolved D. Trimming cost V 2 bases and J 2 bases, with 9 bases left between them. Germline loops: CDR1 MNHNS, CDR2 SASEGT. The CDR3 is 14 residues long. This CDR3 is CASSEPVINTEAFF. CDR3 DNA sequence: TGTGCCAGCAGTGAACCAGTGATAAACACTGAAGCTTTCTTT.

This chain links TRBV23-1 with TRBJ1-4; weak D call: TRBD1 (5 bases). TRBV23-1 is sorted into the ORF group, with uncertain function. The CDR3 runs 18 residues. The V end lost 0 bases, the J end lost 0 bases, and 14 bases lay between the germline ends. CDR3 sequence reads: CASSQSFPTVATNEKLFF. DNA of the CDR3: TGCGCCAGCAGTCAATCGTTCCCGACAGTTGCAACTAATGAAAAACTGTTTTTT.

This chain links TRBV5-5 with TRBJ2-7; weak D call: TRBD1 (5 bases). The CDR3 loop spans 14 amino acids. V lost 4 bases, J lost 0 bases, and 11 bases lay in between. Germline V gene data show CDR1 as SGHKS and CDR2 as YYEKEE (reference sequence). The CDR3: CASSPTASSYEQYF. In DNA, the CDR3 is TGTGCCAGCAGCCCGACAGCGAGCTCCTACGAGCAGTACTTC.

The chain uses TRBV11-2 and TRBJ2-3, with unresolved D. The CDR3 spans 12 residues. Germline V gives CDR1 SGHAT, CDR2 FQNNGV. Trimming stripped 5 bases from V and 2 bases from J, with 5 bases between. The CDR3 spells CASSLFTDTQYF. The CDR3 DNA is TGTGCCAGCAGCCTCTTCACAGATACGCAGTATTTT.

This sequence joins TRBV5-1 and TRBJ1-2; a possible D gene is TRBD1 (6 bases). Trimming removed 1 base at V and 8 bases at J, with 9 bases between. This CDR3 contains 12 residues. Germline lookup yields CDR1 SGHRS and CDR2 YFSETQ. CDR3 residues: CASSLSRGGYTF. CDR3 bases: TGCGCCAGCAGCTTGAGCAGGGGAGGCTACACCTTC. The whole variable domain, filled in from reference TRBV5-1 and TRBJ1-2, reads KAGVTQTPRYLIKTRGQQVTLSCSPISGHRSVSWYQQTPGQGLQFLFEYFSETQRNKGNFPGRFSGRQFSNSRSEMNVSTLELGDSALYLCASSLSRGGYTFGSGTRLTVV.

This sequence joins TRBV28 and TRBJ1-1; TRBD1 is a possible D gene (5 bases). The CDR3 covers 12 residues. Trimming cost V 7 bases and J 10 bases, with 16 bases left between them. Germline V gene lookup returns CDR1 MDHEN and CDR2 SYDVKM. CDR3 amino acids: CASTPGGNVAFF. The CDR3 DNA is TGTGCCAGCACCCCTGGGGGGAATGTAGCTTTCTTT.

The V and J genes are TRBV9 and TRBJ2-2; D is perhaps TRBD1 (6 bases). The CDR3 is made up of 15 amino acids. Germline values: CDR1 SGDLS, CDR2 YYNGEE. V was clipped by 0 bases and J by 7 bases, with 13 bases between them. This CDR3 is CASSVEVRDNGELFF. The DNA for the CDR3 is TGTGCCAGCAGCGTAGAGGTCAGGGACAACGGGGAGCTGTTTTTT.

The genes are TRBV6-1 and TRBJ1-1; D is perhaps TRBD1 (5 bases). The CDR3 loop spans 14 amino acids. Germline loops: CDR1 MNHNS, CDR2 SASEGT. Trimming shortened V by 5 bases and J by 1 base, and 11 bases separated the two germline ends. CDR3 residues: CASSPGPKNTEAFF. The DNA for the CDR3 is TGTGCCAGCAGTCCGGGACCCAAGAACACTGAAGCTTTCTTT.

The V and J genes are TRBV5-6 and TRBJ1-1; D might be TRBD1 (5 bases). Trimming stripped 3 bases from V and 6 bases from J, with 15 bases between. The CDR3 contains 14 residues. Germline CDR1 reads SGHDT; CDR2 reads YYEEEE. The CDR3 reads CASSWRDGRPEAFF. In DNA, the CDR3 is TGTGCCAGCAGCTGGCGGGACGGTCGACCTGAAGCTTTCTTT. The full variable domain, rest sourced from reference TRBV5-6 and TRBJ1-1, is DAGVTQSPTHLIKTRGQQVTLRCSPKSGHDTVSWYQQALGQGPQFIFQYYEEEERQRGNFPDRFSGHQFPNYSSELNVNALLLGDSALYLCASSWRDGRPEAFFGQGTRLTVV.

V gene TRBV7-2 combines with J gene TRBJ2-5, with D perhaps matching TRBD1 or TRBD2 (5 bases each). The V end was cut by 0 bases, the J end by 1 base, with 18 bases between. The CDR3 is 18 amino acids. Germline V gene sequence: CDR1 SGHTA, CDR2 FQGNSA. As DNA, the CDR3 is TGTGCCAGCAGCTTAGCTCAGTGGGGGACCTCGTCCCAAGAGACCCAGTACTTC. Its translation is CASSLAQWGTSSQETQYF.

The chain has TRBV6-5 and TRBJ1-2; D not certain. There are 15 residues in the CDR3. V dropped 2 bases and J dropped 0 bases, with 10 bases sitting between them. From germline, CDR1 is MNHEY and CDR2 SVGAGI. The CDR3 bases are TGTGCCAGCAGTTACGGGCCGTCCACTAACTATGGCTACACCTTC. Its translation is CASSYGPSTNYGYTF.

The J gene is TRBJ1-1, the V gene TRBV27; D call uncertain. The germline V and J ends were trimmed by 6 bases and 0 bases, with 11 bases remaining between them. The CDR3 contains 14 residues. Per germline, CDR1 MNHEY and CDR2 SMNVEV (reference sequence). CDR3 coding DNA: TGTGCCAGCAGCACCTGGACCATGAACACTGAAGCTTTCTTT. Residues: CASSTWTMNTEAFF.

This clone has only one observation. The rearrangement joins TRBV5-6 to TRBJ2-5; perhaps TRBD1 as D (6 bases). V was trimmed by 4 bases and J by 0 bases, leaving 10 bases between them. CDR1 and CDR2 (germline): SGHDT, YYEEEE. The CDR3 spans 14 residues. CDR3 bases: TGTGCCAGCAGCACGGACAGCCACCAAGAGACCCAGTACTTC. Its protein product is CASSTDSHQETQYF.

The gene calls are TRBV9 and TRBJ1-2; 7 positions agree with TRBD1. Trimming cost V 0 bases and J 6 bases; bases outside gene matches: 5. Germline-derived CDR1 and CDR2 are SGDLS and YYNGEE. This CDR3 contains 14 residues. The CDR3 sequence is CASSVAGGEDGYTF. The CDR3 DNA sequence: TGTGCCAGCAGCGTAGCAGGGGGGGAGGATGGCTACACCTTC.

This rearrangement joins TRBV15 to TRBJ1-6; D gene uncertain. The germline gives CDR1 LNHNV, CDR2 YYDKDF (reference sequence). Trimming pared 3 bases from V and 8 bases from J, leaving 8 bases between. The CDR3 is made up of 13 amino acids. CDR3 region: CATSRVGDSPLHF. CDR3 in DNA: TGTGCCACCAGCAGGGTAGGCGATTCACCCCTCCACTTT.

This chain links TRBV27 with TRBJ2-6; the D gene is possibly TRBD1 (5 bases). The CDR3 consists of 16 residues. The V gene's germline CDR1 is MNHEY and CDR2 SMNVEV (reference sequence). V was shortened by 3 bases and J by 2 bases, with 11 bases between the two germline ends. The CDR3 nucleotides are TGTGCCAGCAGTTTTAGGGGATCCGCTGGGGCCAACGTCCTGACTTTC. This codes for CASSFRGSAGANVLTF.

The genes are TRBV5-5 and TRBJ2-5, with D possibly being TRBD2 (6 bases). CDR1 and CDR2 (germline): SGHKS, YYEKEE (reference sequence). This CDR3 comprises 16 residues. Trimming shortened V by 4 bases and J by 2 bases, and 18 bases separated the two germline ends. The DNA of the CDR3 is TGTGCCAGCAGCGAGCTCGGTGGAGGGCCTCAAGAGACCCAGTACTTC. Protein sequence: CASSELGGGPQETQYF.

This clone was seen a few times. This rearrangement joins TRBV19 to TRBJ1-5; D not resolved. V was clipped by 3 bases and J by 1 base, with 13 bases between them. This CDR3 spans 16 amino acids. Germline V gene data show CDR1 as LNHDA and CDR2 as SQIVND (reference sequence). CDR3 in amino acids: CASSMIKLISNQPQHF. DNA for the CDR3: TGTGCCAGTAGTATGATTAAATTAATAAGCAATCAGCCCCAGCATTTT.

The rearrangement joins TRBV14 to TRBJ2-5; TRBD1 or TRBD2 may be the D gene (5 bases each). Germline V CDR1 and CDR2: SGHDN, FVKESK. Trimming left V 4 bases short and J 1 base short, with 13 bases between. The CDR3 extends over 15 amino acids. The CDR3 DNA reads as TGTGCCAGCAGCCGCCCGGGACCCTTCCAAGAGACCCAGTACTTC. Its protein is CASSRPGPFQETQYF.

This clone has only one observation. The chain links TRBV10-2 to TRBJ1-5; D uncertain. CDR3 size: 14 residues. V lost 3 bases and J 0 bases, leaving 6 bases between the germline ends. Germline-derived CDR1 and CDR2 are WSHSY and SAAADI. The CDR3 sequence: CASSERNSNQPQHF. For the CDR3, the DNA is TGCGCCAGCAGTGAAAGGAATAGCAATCAGCCCCAGCATTTT.

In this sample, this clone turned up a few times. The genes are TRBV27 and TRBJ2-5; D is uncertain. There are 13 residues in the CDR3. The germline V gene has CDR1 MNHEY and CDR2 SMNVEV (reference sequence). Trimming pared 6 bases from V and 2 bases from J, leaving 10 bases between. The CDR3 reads CASSQRAQETQYF. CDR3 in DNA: TGTGCCAGCAGCCAAAGGGCTCAAGAGACCCAGTACTTC.